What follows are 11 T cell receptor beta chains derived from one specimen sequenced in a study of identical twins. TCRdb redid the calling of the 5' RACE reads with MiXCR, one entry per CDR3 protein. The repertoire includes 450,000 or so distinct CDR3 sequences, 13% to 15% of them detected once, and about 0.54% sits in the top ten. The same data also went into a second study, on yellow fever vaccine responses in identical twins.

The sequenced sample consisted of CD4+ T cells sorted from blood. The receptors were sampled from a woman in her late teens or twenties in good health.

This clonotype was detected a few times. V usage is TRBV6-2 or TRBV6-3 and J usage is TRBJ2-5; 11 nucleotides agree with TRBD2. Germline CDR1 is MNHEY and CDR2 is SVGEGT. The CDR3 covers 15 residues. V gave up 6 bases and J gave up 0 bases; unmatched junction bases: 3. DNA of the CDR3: TGTGCCAGCAGAAGGACTAGCGGGTACCAAGAGACCCAGTACTTC. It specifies CASRRTSGYQETQYF.

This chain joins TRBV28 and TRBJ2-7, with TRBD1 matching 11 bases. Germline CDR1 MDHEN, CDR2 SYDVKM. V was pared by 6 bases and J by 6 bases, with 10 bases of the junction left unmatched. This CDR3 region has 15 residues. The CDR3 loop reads CASRGPGQGVFEQYF. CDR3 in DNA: TGTGCCAGCAGAGGTCCGGGACAGGGGGTTTTCGAGCAGTACTTC.

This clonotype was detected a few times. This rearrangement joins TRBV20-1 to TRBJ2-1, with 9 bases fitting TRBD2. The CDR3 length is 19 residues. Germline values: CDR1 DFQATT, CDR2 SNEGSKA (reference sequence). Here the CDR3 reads CSPRGGRAGGSSSYNEQFF. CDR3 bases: TGCAGCCCTAGAGGGGGTCGAGCGGGGGGTTCCAGCTCCTACAATGAGCAGTTCTTC.

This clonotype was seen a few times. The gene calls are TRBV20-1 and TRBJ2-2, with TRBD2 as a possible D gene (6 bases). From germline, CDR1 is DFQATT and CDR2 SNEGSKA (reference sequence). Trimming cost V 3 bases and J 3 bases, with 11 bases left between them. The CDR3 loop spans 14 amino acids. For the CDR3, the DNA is TGCAGTGCTAGTCGGCGGAGGGACACCGGGGAGCTGTTTTTT. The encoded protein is CSASRRRDTGELFF.

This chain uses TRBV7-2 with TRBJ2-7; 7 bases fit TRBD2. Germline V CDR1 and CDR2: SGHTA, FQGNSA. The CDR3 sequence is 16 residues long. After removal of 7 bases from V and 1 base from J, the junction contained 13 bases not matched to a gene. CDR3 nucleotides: TGTGCCAGCACCCTTTCTGGCGGGAGTAAATCCTACGAGCAGTACTTC. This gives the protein CASTLSGGSKSYEQYF.

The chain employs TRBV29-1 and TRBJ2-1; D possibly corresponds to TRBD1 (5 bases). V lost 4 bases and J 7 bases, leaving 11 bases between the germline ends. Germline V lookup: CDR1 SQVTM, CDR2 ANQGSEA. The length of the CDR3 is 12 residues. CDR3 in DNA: TGCAGCGTTGGCAGGGTTGGTAATGAGCAGTTCTTC. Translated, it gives CSVGRVGNEQFF.

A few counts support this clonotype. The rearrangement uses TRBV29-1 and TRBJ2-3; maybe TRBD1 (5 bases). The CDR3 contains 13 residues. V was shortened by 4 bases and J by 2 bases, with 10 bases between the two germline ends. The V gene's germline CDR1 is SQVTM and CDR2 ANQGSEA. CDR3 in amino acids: CSVVGRATDTQYF. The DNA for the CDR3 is TGCAGCGTTGTTGGCAGGGCCACAGATACGCAGTATTTT.

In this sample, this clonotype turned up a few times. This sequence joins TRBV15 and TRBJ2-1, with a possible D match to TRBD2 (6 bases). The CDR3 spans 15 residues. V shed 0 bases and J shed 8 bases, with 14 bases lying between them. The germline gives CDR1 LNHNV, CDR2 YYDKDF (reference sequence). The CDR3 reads CATSRDRSGGDEQFF. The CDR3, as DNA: TGTGCCACCAGCAGAGATAGATCCGGGGGTGATGAGCAGTTCTTC.

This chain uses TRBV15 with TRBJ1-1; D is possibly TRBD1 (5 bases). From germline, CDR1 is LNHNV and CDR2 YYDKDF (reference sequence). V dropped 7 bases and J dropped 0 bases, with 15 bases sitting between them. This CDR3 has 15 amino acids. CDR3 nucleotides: TGTGCCACCACCTCGTGGGAGGGGATGAACACTGAAGCTTTCTTT. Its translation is CATTSWEGMNTEAFF.

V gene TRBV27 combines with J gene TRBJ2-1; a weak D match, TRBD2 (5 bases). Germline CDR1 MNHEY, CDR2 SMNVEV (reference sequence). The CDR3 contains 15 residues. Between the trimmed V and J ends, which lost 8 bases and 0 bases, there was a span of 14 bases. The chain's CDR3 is CASGGQISSYNEQFF. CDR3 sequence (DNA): TGTGCCAGCGGAGGCCAAATTAGCTCCTACAATGAGCAGTTCTTC.

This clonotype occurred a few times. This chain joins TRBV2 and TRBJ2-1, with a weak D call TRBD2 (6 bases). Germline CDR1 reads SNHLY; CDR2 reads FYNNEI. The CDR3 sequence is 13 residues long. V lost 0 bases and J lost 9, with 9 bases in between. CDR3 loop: CASSEAAGGEQFF. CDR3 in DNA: TGTGCCAGCAGTGAAGCTGCCGGGGGTGAGCAGTTCTTC.